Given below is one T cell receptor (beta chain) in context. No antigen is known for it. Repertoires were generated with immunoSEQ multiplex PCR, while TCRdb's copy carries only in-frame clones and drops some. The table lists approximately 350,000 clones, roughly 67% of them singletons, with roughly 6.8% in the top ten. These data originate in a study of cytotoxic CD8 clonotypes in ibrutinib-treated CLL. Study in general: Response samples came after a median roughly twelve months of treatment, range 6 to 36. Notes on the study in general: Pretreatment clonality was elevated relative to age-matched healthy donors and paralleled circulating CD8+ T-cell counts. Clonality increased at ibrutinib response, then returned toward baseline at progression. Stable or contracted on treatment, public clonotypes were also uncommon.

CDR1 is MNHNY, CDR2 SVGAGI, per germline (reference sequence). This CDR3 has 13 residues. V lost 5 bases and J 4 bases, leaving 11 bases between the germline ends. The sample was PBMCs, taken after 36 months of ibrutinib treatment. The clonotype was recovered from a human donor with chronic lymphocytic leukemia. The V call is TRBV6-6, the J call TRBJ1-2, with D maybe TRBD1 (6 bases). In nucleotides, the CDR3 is TGTGCCAGCAGTGGAGGGGGAAGCTATGGCTACACCTTC. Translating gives CASSGGGSYGYTF.